The TCR beta chain under discussion was sequenced for a study of siplizumab effects on memory and regulatory T cells. Study-wide points: Alloreactive sequences tracing back to unstimulated CD4+ memory cells fell significantly with siplizumab. Memory cells seemed less diverse than naive T cells, which seemed major alloresponse contributors. Few alloreactive clones mapped to unstimulated subsets.

In each sample, 10^5 or so TCR templates were assayed. The data were produced by immunoSEQ multiplex PCR, yet TCRdb's version contains in-frame clones alone and is incomplete. The sample holds 95,000 to 130,000 clones, about 94% seen once. As to this clone: Its antigen is not known.

CDR3 length: 15 residues. Germline-derived CDR1 and CDR2 are MNHNS and SASEGT. V was pared by 6 bases and J by 0 bases, with 15 bases between. The J gene is TRBJ2-7, the V gene TRBV6-1; a weak D match, TRBD1 (5 bases). The sequencing input was non-Treg CD4+ T cells sorted from blood. The receptor was isolated from a human donor in good health. The CDR3 spells CASRRRQDSSYEQYF. Written as DNA, the CDR3 is TGTGCCAGCAGAAGAAGACAAGACAGCTCCTACGAGCAGTACTTC.